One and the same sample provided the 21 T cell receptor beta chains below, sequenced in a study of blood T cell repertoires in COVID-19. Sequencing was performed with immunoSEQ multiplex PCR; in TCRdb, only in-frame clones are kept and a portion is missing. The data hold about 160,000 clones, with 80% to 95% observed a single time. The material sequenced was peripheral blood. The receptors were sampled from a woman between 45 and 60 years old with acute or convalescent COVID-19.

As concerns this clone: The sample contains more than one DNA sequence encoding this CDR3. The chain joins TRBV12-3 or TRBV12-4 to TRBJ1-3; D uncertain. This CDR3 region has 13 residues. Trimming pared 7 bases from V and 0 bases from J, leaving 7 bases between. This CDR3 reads CASTLSSGNTIYF. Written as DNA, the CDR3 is TGTGCCAGCACTCTGAGCTCTGGAAACACCATATATTTT.

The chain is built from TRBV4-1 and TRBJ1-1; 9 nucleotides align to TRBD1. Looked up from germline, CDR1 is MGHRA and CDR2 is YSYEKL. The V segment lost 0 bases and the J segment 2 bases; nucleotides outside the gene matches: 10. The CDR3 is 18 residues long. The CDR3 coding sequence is TGCGCCAGCAGCCAAGAGGGGACAGGGCCGCATAGTAACACTGAAGCTTTCTTT. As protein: CASSQEGTGPHSNTEAFF.

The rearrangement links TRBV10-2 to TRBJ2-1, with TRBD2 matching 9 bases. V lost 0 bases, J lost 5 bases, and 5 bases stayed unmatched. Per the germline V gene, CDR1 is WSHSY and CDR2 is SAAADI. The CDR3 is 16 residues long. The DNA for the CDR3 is TGCGCCAGCAGTGAGTCGAGTAGCGGGAGTAACAATGAGCAGTTCTTC. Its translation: CASSESSSGSNNEQFF.

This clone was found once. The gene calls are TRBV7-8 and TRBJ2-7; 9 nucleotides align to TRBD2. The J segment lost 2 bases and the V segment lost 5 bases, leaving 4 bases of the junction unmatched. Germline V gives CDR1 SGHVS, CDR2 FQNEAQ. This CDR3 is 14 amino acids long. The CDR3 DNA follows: TGTGCCAGCAGCCCGGCGGGGGGGACCTACGAGCAGTACTTC. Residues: CASSPAGGTYEQYF.

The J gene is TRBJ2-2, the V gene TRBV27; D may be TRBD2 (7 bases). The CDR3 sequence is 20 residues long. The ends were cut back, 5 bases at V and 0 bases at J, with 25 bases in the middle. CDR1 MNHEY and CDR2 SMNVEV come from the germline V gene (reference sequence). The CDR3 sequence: CASSTSWWGGGYSNTGELFF. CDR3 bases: TGTGCCAGCAGTACTTCTTGGTGGGGAGGGGGATACTCGAACACCGGGGAGCTGTTTTTT.

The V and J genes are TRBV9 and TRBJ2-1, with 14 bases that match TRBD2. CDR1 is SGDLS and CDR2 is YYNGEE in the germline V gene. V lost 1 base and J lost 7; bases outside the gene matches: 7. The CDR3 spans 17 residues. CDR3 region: CASSVSSGTSGRNEQFF. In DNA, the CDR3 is TGTGCCAGCAGCGTATCTTCCGGGACTAGCGGGAGAAATGAGCAGTTCTTC.

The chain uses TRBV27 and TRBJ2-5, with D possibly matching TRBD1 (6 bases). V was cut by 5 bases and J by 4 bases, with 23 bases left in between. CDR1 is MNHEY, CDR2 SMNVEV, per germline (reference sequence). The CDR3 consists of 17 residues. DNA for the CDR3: TGTGCCAGCAGTATCACCTGGGGAACAGGGCCCGGAGAGACCCAGTACTTC. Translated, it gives CASSITWGTGPGETQYF.

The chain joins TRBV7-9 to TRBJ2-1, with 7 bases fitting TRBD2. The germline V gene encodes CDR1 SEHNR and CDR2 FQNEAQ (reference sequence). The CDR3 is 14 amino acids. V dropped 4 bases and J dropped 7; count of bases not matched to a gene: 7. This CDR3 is CASSSRGSGNEQFF. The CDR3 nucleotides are TGTGCCAGCAGCTCCCGGGGTAGCGGGAATGAGCAGTTCTTC.

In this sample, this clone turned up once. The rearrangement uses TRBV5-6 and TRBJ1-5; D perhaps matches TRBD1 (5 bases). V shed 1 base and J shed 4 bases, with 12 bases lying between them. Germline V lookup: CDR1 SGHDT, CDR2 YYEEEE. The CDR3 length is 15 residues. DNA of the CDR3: TGTGCCAGCAGCTTGAGGTTTGGGGCGAATCAGCCCCAGCATTTT. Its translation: CASSLRFGANQPQHF.

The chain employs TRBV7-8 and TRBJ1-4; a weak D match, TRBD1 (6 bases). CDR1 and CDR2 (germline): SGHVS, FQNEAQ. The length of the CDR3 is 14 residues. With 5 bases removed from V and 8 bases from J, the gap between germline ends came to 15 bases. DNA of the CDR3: TGTGCCAGCAGCCGCGACAGGCTGCTCGAAAAACTGTTTTTT. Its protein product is CASSRDRLLEKLFF.

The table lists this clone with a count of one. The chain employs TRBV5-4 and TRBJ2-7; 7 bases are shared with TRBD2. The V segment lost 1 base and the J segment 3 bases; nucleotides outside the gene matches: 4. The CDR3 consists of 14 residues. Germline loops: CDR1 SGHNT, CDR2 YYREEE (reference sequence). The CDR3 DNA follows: TGTGCCAGCAGCTTGATTGGGAGGGACTACGAGCAGTACTTC. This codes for CASSLIGRDYEQYF. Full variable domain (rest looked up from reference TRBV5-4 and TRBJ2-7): ETGVTQSPTHLIKTRGQQVTLRCSSQSGHNTVSWYQQALGQGPQFIFQYYREEENGRGNFPPRFSGLQFPNYSSELNVNALELDDSALYLCASSLIGRDYEQYFGPGTRLTVT.

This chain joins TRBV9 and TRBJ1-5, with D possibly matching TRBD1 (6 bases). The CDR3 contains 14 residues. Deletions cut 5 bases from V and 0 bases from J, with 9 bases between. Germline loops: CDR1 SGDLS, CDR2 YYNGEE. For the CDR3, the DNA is TGTGCCAGCAGTCAGGGGAATAGCAATCAGCCCCAGCATTTT. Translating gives CASSQGNSNQPQHF.

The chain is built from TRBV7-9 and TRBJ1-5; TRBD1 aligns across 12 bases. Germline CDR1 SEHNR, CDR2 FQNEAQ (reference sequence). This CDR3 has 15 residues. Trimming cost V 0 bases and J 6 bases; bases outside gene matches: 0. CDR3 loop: CASSLAGQGAQPQHF. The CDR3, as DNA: TGTGCCAGCAGCTTAGCGGGACAGGGGGCTCAGCCCCAGCATTTT.

As DNA, the CDR3 is TGTGCCAGTAGTCTAACCACAGGTAATCCTGACGAGCAGTACTTC. Translated: CASSLTTGNPDEQYF. This chain connects TRBV19 to TRBJ2-7, with a weak D call TRBD1 (5 bases). The CDR3 runs to 15 residues. V shed 5 bases and J shed 5 bases, with 19 bases lying between them. Per the germline V gene, CDR1 is LNHDA and CDR2 is SQIVND (reference sequence).

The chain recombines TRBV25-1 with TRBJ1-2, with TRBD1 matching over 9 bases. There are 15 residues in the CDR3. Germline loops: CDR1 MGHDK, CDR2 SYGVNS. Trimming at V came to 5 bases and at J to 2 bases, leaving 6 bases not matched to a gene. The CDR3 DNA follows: TGTGCCAGCAGTCGAGGACAGGGGAGAAACTATGGCTACACCTTC. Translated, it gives CASSRGQGRNYGYTF.

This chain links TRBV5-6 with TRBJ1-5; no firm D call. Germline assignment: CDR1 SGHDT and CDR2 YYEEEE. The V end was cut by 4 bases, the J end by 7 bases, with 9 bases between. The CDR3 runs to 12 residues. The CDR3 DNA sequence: TGTGCCAGCAGCGTGGGTCAGCAGCCCCAGCATTTT. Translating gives CASSVGQQPQHF. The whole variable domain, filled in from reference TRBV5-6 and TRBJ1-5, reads DAGVTQSPTHLIKTRGQQVTLRCSPKSGHDTVSWYQQALGQGPQFIFQYYEEEERQRGNFPDRFSGHQFPNYSSELNVNALLLGDSALYLCASSVGQQPQHFGDGTRLSIL.

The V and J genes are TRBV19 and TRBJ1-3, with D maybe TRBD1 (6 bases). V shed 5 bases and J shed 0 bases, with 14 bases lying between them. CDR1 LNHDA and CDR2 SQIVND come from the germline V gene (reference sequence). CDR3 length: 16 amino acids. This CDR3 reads CASSDPGVSSGNTIYF. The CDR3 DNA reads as TGTGCCAGTAGTGACCCAGGGGTAAGCTCTGGAAACACCATATATTTT.

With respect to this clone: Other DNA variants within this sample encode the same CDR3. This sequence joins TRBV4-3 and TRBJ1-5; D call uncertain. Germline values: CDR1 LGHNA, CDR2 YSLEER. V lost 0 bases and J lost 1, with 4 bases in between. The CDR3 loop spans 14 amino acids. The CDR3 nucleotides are TGCGCCAGCAGCCAAGACCTCAGCAATCAGCCCCAGCATTTT. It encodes CASSQDLSNQPQHF.

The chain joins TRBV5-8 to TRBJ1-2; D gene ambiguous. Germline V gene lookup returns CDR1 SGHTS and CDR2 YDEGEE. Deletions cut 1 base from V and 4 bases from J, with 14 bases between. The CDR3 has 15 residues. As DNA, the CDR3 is TGTGCCAGCAGCTTGTTAGTTACGGTTAGCTATGGCTACACCTTC. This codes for CASSLLVTVSYGYTF. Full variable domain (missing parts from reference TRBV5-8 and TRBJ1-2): EAGVTQSPTHLIKTRGQQATLRCSPISGHTSVYWYQQALGLGLQFLLWYDEGEERNRGNFPPRFSGRQFPNYSSELNVNALELEDSALYLCASSLLVTVSYGYTFGSGTRLTVV.

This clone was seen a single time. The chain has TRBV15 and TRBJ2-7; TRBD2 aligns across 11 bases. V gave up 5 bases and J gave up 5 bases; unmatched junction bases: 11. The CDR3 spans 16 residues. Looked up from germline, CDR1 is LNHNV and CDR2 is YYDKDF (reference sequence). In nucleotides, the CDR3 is TGTGCCACCAGCCGACGGGGGCTAGCGGGAGGTAACGAGCAGTACTTC. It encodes CATSRRGLAGGNEQYF.

DNA for the CDR3: TGTGCCATCAGTTACCCGGACAGGGAGAACACTGAAGCTTTCTTT. This encodes CAISYPDRENTEAFF. V is TRBV10-3 and J is TRBJ1-1; the match to TRBD1 covers 8 bases. The CDR3 contains 15 residues. Germline lookup yields CDR1 ENHRY and CDR2 SYGVKD. The junction had 6 bases not matched to a gene; V was cut back by 5 bases and J by 1 base.